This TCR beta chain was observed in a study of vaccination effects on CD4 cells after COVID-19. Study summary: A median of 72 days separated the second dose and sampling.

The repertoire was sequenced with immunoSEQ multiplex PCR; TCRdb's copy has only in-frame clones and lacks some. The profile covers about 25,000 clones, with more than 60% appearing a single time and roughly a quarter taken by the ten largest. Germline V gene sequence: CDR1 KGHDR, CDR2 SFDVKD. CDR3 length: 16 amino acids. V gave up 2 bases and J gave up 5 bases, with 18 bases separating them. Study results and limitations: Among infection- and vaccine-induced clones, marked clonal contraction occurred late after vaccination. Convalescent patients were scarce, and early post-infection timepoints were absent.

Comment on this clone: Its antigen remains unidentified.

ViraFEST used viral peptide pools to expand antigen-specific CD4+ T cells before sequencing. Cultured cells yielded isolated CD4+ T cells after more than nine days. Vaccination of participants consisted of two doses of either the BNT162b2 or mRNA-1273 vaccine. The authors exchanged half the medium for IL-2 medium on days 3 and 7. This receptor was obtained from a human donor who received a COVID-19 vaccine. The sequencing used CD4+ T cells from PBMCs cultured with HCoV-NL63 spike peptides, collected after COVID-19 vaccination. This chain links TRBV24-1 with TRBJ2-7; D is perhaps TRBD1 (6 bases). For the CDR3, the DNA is TGTGCCACCAGTGATTCTGTACAGGGTTCGGGTCACGAGCAGTACTTC. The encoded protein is CATSDSVQGSGHEQYF.